This TCR beta chain was profiled in a study of OX40 agonist ivuxolimab in advanced cancers. Study as a whole: Ivuxolimab was administered intravenously to patients at 0.01 to 10 mg/kg every 2 weeks.

Study-level points and caveats: Among the lowest peripheral clonal expansion occurred in 0.1-3.0 mg/kg partial responders.

Patients were ineligible given autoimmune disease history or systemic immunosuppression. A word on this clone: Its antigen is undetermined.

The repertoire was sequenced with immunoSEQ multiplex PCR; TCRdb's copy has only in-frame clones and lacks some. This sample has around 67,000 clones; roughly nine tenths occur once, and the top ten carry about 1%. The CDR3 loop spans 13 amino acids. The V gene lost 1 base and the J gene lost 8 bases, with 11 bases spanning the gap. Germline CDR1 is SGHNT and CDR2 is YENEEA. The sample was CD4+ or CD8+ T cells sorted from blood, taken in a trial of the OX40 agonist ivuxolimab. The chain uses TRBV11-3 and TRBJ1-2, with unresolved D. The receptor was isolated from an adult with an advanced solid tumor such as melanoma, head and neck, liver or kidney cancer. The CDR3 reads CASSLAGVEGYTF. The CDR3 DNA follows: TGTGCCAGCAGCTTAGCCGGGGTCGAGGGCTACACCTTC. Full variable domain (rest looked up from reference TRBV11-3 and TRBJ1-2): EAGVVQSPRYKIIEKKQPVAFWCNPISGHNTLYWYLQNLGQGPELLIRYENEEAVDDSQLPKDRFSAERLKGVDSTLKIQPAELGDSAVYLCASSLAGVEGYTFGSGTRLTVV.